This is a list of T cell receptor beta chains from one sample in a study of blood T cell repertoires in COVID-19. Data came from immunoSEQ multiplex PCR; TCRdb stores just in-frame clones and leaves some out. The table records roughly 14,000 clones, roughly 86% of them present only once. Sequencing was performed on peripheral blood. The receptors derive from a human donor in a cohort sampled during active COVID-19. Both conserved end residues are part of each CDR3. D genes are given only for firm matches. The size entry is marked missing in some rows and otherwise reads once, few, many or a size class.

j_call,clone_size,v_call,d_call,cdr3_nt,cdr3_aa
TRBJ2-1,-,TRBV4-3,-,TGCGCCAGCAGCCAATTTCTCCGGGAGAGGAATGAGCAGTTCTTC,CASSQFLRERNEQFF
TRBJ1-2,-,TRBV12-3/TRBV12-4,-,TGTGCCAGCAGTTTCTCGGTGAGCTACACCTTC,CASSFSVSYTF
TRBJ2-7,few,TRBV28,TRBD2,TGTGCCAGCAGTGTTCGCGGACTAGCGGGAGATCCCTACGAGCAGTACTTC,CASSVRGLAGDPYEQYF
TRBJ2-7,-,TRBV28,-,TGTGCCAGCACCACTTCTACCTACGAGCAGTACTTC,CASTTSTYEQYF
TRBJ2-2,few,TRBV14,-,TGTGCCAGCAGCCAAGATCCCCAAACCGGGGAGCTGTTTTTT,CASSQDPQTGELFF
TRBJ2-3,-,TRBV7-3,-,TGTGCCAGCAGCTCGGGACTTAGCACAGATACGCAGTATTTT,CASSSGLSTDTQYF
TRBJ2-5,-,TRBV9,-,TGTGCCAGCAGCGTAGCCGAGGGCGGGGAGACCCAGTACTTC,CASSVAEGGETQYF
TRBJ2-7,-,TRBV18,TRBD2,TGTGCCAGCTCCCCGGGTGGTAGCGGGAGCTACGAGCAGTACTTC,CASSPGGSGSYEQYF
TRBJ1-6,few,TRBV2,TRBD1,TGTGCCAGCAGTACCACCGGGACAGGGGACGGGACCCTCCACTTT,CASSTTGTGDGTLHF
TRBJ2-1,-,TRBV6-2/TRBV6-3,TRBD2,TGTGCCAGCAGTTATACCCGGCTAGCGGGAGATAGTGAGCAGTTCTTC,CASSYTRLAGDSEQFF
TRBJ2-5,-,TRBV6-5,-,TGTGCCTGTAGGGAGGAAGAGACCCAGTACTTC,CACREEETQYF
TRBJ2-1,-,TRBV9,-,TGTGCCAGCAGCGTAGCACTGCTGGCGGGGTACAATGAGCAGTTCTTC,CASSVALLAGYNEQFF
TRBJ1-3,-,TRBV3-1/TRBV3-2,-,TGTGCCAGCAGCCGTACAGAATTTGCTGGAAACACCATATATTTT,CASSRTEFAGNTIYF